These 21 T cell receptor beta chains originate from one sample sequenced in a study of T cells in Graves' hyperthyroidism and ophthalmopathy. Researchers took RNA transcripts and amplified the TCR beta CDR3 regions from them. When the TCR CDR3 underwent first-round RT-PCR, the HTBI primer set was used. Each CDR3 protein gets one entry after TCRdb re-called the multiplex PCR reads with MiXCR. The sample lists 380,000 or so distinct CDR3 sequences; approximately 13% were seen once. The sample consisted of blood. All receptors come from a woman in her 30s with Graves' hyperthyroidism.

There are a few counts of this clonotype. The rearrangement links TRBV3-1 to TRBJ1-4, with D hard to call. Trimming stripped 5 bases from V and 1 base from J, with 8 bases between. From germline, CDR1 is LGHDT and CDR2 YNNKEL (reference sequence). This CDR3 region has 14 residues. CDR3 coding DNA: TGTGCCAGCAGCGAAAGGGTAACTAATGAAAAACTGTTTTTT. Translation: CASSERVTNEKLFF.

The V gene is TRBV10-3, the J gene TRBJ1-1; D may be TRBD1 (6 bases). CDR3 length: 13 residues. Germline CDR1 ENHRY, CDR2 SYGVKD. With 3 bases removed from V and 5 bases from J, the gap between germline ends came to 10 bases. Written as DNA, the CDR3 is TGTGCCATCAGTGAAGGGGGGGGGACTGAAGCTTTCTTT. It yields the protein CAISEGGGTEAFF.

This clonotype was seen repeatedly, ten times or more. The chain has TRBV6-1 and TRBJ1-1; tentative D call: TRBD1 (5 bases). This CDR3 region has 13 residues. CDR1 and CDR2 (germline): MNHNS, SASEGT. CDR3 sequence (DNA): TGTGCTAGTGGACGTGGGGGGAACACTGAAGCTTTCTTT. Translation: CASGRGGNTEAFF.

CDR3 loop: CSAPGTDYNSPLHF. CDR3 coding DNA: TGCAGTGCCCCTGGGACGGACTATAATTCACCCCTCCACTTT. The V and J genes are TRBV20-1 and TRBJ1-6; perhaps TRBD1 as D (5 bases). V shed 6 bases and J shed 3 bases, with 12 bases lying between them. The CDR3 spans 14 residues. Germline V gives CDR1 DFQATT, CDR2 SNEGSKA (reference sequence).

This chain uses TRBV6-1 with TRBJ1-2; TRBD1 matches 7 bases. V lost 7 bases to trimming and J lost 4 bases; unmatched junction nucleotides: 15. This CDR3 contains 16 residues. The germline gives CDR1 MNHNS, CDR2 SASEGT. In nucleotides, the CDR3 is TGTGCCAGCAACGCTCCCGGGGCGGGACAGAGCTATGGCTACACCTTC. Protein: CASNAPGAGQSYGYTF.

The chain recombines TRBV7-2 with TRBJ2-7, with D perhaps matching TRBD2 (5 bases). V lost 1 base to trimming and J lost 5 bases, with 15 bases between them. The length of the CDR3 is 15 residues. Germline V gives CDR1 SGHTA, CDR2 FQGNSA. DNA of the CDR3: TGTGCCAGCAGCTTAGAGTTTGGGAGAGACGACGAGCAGTACTTC. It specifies CASSLEFGRDDEQYF.

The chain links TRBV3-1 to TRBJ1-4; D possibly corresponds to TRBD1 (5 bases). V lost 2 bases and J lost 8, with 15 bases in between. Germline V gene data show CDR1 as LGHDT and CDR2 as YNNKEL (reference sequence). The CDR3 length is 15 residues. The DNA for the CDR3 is TGTGCCAGCAGCCAACGTCGGGACCGGGGGGAAAAACTGTTTTTT. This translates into CASSQRRDRGEKLFF.

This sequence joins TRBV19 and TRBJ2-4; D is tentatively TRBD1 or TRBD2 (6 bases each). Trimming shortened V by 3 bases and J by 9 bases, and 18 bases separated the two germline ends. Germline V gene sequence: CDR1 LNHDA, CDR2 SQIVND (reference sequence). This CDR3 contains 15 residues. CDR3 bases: TGTGCCAGTAGTATTGAAGGACAGAACGGGGGCATTCAGTACTTC. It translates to CASSIEGQNGGIQYF.

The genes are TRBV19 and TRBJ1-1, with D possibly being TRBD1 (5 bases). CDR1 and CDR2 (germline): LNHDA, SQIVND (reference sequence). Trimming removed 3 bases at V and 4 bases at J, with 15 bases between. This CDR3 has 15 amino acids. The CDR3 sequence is CASSMSRGVSTEAFF. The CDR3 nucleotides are TGTGCCAGTAGTATGAGTAGGGGTGTATCCACTGAAGCTTTCTTT.

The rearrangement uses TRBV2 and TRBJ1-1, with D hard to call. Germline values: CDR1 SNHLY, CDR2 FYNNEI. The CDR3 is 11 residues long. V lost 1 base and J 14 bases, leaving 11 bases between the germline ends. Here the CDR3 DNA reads TGTGCCAGCAGTGAAGGAAACACTTGGTTCTTT. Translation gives CASSEGNTWFF.

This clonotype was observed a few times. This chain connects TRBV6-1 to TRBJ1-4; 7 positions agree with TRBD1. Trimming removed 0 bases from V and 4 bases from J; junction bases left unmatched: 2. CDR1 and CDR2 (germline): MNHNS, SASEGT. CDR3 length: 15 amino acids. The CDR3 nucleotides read TGTGCCAGCAGTGAAGCGGCAGGGGGTAATGAAAAACTGTTTTTT. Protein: CASSEAAGGNEKLFF.

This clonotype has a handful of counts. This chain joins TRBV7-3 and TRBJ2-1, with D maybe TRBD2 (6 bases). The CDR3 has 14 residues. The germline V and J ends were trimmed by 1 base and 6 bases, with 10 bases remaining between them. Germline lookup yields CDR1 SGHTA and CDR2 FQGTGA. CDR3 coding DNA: TGTGCCAGCAGCTTAATGTCGACTAGCAATGAGCAGTTCTTC. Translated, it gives CASSLMSTSNEQFF.

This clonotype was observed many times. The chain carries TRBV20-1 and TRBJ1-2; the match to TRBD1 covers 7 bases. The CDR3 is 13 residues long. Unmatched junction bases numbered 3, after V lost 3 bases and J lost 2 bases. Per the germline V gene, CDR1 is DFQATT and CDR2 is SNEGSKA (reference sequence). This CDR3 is CSASRQGNYGYTF. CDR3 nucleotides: TGCAGTGCTAGTCGACAGGGAAACTATGGCTACACCTTC.

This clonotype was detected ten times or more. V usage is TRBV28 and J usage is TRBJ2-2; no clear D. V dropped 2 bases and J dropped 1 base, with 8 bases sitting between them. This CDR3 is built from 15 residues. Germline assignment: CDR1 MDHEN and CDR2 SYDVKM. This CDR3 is CASSLEPLNTGELFF. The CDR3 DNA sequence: TGTGCCAGCAGTTTAGAGCCGCTGAACACCGGGGAGCTGTTTTTT.

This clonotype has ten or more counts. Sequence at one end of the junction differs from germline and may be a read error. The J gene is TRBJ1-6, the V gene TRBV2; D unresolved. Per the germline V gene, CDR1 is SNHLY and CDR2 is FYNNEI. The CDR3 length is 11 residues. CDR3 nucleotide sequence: TGTGCCAGCCGTGAAAAAACACCCCTCCACTTT. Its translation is CASREKTPLHF. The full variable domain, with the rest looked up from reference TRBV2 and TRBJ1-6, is EPEVTQTPSHQVTQMGQEVILRCVPISNHLYFYWYRQILGQKVEFLVSFYNNEISEKSEIFDDQFSVERPDGSNFTLKIRSTKLEDSAMYFCASREKTPLHFGNGTRLTVT.

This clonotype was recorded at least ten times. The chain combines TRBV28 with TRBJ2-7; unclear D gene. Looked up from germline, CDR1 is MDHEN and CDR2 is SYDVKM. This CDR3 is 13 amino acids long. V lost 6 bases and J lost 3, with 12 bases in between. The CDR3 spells CASSPGTIYEQYF. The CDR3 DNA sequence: TGTGCCAGCAGCCCCGGAACCATCTACGAGCAGTACTTC.

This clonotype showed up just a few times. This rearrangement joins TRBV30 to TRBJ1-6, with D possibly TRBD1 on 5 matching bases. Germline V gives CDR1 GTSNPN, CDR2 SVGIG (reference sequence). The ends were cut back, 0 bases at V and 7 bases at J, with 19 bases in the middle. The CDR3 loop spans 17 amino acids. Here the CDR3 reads CAWSVPALGGDNSPLHF. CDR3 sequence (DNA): TGTGCCTGGAGTGTCCCCGCTCTGGGGGGAGACAATTCACCCCTCCACTTT.

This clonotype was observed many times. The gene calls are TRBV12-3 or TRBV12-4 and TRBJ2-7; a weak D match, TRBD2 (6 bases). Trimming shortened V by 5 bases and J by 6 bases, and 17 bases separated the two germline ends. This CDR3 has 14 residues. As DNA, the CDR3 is TGTGCCAGCAGTACCCGAACCGGGGGAGGCGAGCAGTACTTC. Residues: CASSTRTGGGEQYF.

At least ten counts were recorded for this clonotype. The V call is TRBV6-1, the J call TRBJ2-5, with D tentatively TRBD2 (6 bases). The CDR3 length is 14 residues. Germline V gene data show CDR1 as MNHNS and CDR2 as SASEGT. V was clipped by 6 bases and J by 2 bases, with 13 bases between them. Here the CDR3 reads CASRQSGTQETQYF. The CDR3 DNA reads TGTGCCAGCAGGCAGTCCGGGACTCAAGAGACCCAGTACTTC.

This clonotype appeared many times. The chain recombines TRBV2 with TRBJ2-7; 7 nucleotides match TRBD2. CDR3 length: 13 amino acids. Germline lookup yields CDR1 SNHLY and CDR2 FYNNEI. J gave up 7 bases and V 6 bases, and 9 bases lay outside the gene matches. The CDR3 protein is CASRPPGGEEQYF. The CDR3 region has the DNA TGTGCCAGCAGACCCCCGGGGGGTGAAGAGCAGTACTTC.

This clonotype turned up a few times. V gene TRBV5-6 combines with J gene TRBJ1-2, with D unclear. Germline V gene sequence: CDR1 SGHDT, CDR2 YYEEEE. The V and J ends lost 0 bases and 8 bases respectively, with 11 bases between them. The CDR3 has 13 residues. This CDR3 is CASSLVLGRGYTF. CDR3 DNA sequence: TGTGCCAGCAGCTTGGTTCTGGGAAGGGGCTACACCTTC.